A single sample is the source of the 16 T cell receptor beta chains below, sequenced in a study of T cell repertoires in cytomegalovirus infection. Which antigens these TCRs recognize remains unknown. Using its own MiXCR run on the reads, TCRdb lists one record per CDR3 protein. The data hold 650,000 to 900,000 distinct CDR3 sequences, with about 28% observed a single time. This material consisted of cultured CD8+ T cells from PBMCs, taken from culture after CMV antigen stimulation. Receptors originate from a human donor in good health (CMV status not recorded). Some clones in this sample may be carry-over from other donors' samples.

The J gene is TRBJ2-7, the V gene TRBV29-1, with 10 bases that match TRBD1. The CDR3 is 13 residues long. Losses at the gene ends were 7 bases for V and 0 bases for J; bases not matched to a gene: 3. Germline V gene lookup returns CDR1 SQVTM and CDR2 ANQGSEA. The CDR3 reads CSAGQGSSYEQYF. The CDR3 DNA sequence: TGCAGCGCGGGACAGGGGAGCTCCTACGAGCAGTACTTC.

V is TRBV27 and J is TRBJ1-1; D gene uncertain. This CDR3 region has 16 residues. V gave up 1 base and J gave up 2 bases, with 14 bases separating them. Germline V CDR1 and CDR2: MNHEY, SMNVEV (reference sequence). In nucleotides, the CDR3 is TGTGCCAGCAGTTTATGGGGAGGGAGCCTAAACACTGAAGCTTTCTTT. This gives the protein CASSLWGGSLNTEAFF.

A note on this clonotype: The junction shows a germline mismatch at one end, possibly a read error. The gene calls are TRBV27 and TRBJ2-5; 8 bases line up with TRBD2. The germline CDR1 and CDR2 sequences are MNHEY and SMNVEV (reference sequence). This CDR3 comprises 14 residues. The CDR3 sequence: CASSFGLAQETKYF. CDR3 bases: TGTGCCAGCAGTTTTGGACTAGCTCAAGAGACCAAGTACTTC.

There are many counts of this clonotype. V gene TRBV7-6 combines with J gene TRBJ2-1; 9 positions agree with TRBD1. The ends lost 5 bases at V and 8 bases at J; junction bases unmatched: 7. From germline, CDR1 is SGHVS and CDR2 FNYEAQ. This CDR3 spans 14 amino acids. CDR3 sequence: CASSPGTGIHEQFF. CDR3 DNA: TGTGCCAGCAGCCCAGGGACAGGGATACATGAGCAGTTCTTC.

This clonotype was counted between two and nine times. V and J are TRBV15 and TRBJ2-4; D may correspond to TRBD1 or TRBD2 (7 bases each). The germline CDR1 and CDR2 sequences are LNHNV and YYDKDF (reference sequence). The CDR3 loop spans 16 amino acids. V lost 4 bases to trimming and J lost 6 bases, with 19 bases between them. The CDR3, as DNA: TGTGCCACCAGCACTCCTTTCCAGGGGGGGGGAAACATTCAGTACTTC. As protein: CATSTPFQGGGNIQYF.

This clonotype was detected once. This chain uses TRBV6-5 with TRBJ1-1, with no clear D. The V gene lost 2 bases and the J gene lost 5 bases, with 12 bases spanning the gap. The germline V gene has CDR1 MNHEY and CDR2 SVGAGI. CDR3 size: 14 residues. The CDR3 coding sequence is TGTGCCAGCAGTTACACGAGGGTTTGGACTGAAGCTTTCTTT. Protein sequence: CASSYTRVWTEAFF.

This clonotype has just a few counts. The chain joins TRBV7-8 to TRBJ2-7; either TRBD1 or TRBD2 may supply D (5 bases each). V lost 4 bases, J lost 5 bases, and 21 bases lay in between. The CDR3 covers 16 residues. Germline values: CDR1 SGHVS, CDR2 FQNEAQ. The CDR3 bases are TGTGCCAGCAGCTCACCCCTCGTGGGGGTCCAGGACGAGCAGTACGTC. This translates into CASSSPLVGVQDEQYV.

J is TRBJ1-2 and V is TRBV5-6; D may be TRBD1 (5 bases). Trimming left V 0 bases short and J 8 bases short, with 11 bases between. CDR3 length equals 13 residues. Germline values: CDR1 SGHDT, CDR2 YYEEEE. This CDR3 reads CASSLEGRRGYTF. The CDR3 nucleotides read TGTGCCAGCAGCTTGGAGGGGCGAAGGGGCTACACCTTC.

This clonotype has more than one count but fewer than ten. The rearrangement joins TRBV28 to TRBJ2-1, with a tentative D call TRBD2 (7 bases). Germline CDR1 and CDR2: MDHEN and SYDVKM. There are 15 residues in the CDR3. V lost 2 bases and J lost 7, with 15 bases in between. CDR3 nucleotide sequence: TGTGCCAGCAGTTTAGGAGGGGGGGCCGCAAATGAGCAGTTCTTC. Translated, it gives CASSLGGGAANEQFF.

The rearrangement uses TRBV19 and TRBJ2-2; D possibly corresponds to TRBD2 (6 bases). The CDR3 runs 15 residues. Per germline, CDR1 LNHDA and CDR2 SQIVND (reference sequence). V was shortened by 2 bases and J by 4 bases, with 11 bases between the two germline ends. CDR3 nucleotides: TGTGCCAGTAGTATACTAGGAGCGGGCACCGGGGAGCTGTTTTTT. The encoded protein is CASSILGAGTGELFF. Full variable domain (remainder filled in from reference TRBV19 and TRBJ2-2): DGGITQSPKYLFRKEGQNVTLSCEQNLNHDAMYWYRQDPGQGLRLIYYSQIVNDFQKGDIAEGYSVSREKKESFPLTVTSAQKNPTAFYLCASSILGAGTGELFFGEGSRLTVL.

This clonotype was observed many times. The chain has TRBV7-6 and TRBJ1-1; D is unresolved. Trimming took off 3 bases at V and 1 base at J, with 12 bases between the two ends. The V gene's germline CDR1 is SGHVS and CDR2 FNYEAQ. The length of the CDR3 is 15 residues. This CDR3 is CASSFRGWKNTEAFF. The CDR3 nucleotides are TGTGCCAGCAGCTTTAGAGGCTGGAAGAACACTGAAGCTTTCTTT.

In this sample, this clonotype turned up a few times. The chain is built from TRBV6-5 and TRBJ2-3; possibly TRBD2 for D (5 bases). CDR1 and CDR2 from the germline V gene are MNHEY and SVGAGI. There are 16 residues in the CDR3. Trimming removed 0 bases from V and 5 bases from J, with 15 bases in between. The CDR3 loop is CASSYSSWEMGDTQYF. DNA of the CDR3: TGTGCCAGCAGTTACTCGAGTTGGGAGATGGGAGATACGCAGTATTTT.

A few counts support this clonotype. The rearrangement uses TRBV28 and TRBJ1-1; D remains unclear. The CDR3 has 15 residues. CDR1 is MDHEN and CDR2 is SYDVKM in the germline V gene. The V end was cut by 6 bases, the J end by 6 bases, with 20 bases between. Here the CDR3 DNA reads TGTGCCAGCAGCCCCTTCGGGGATAGGGCGGCTGAAGCTTTCTTT. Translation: CASSPFGDRAAEAFF.

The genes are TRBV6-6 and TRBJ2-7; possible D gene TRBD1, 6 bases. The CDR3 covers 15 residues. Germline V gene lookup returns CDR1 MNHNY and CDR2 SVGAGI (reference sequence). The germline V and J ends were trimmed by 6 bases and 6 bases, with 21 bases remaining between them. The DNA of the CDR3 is TGTGCCAGCAGCGTAATCACCGGGACACGCTCCGAGCAGTACTTC. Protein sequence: CASSVITGTRSEQYF.

CDR3 in amino acids: CASSLDREFPSPLHF. The CDR3 nucleotides are TGTGCCAGTAGTCTGGACAGGGAATTCCCTTCACCCCTCCACTTT. The chain employs TRBV19 and TRBJ1-6; TRBD1 aligns across 8 bases. Germline V CDR1 and CDR2: LNHDA, SQIVND (reference sequence). The J segment lost 9 bases and the V segment lost 5 bases, leaving 9 bases of the junction unmatched. CDR3 length: 15 residues.

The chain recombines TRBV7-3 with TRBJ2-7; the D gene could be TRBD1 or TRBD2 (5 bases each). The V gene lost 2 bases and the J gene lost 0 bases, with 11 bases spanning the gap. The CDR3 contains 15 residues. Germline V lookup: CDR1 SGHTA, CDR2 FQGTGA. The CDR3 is CASSLGGPFSYEQYF. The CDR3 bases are TGTGCCAGCAGCTTAGGGGGACCCTTCTCCTACGAGCAGTACTTC. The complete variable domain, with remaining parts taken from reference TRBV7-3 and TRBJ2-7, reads GAGVSQTPSNKVTEKGKYVELRCDPISGHTALYWYRQSLGQGPEFLIYFQGTGAADDSGLPNDRFFAVRPEGSVSTLKIQRTERGDSAVYLCASSLGGPFSYEQYFGPGTRLTVT.